The 3 T cell receptor beta chains listed next were all sequenced from one sample in a study of human T cells and chemical hapten exposure. TCRdb itself ran the RACE reads through MiXCR, one entry per CDR3 protein. The sample yields 35,000 to 45,000 distinct CDR3 sequences, 9.5% to 15% seen once. Time point meaning: pre-sensitization, week 0. Indicated treatment: therapeutic diphenylcyclopropenone sensitization with weekly scalp DPC. The input for sequencing was whole blood, taken in connection with sensitization to the hapten diphenylcyclopropenone (DPC). All receptors derive from a woman in her twenties or thirties with alopecia areata. Some clones in this sample may be carry-over from other donors' samples.

The V call is TRBV20-1, the J call TRBJ2-7; D gene ambiguous. The CDR3 has 12 amino acids. Germline V CDR1 and CDR2: DFQATT, SNEGSKA (reference sequence). Between the trimmed V and J ends, which lost 2 bases and 2 bases, there was a span of 7 bases. The CDR3 here is CSARLGPYEQYF. Written as DNA, the CDR3 is TGCAGTGCTAGATTGGGTCCCTACGAGCAGTACTTC.

The chain carries TRBV29-1 and TRBJ2-2; 8 bases agree with TRBD1. The CDR3 loop spans 13 amino acids. Germline loops: CDR1 SQVTM, CDR2 ANQGSEA. J gave up 7 bases and V 4 bases, and 5 bases lay outside the gene matches. The CDR3 loop is CSVGRGLNGELFF. In nucleotides, the CDR3 is TGCAGCGTTGGCAGGGGGCTAAACGGGGAGCTGTTTTTT.

This clonotype appeared a few times. The genes are TRBV28 and TRBJ2-1; D uncertain. V was clipped by 7 bases and J by 6 bases, with 19 bases between them. Germline V CDR1 and CDR2: MDHEN, SYDVKM. This CDR3 comprises 15 residues. CDR3 sequence: CASNRVDKSTNEQFF. DNA of the CDR3: TGTGCCAGCAACCGTGTCGATAAGTCTACCAATGAGCAGTTCTTC.